Given below is one T cell receptor beta chain in context. Its antigen is not identified. The sample originates from a study of cytomegalovirus exposure and HLA in healthy donors. The study's findings and limits: When the data were analyzed later, several of the most significant clusters appeared to be linked to common viral pathogens. After further analysis at a later stage, roughly 15,000 TCR beta sequences were associated with HLA alleles at 0.05 false discovery rate. Some public TCRs appeared in many individuals, while most sequences were rare.

This CDR3 has 16 residues. Germline assignment: CDR1 LNHDA and CDR2 SQIVND (reference sequence). V was pared by 4 bases and J by 2 bases, with 7 bases of the junction left unmatched. Primers: 60 Vbeta forward and 13 Jbeta reverse. The method was immunoSEQ multiplex PCR; TCRdb's version includes in-frame clones alone and lacks a portion of them. The sample has some 120,000 clones; about 78% are singletons. The chain carries TRBV19 and TRBJ2-1, with 8 bases fitting TRBD2. Source material: PBMCs. The source of this sequence is a female donor in good health and CMV-seronegative. CDR3 in DNA: TGTGCCAGTAGTACACTACTAGCGGAAGCCTACAATGAGCAGTTCTTC. It codes for CASSTLLAEAYNEQFF.